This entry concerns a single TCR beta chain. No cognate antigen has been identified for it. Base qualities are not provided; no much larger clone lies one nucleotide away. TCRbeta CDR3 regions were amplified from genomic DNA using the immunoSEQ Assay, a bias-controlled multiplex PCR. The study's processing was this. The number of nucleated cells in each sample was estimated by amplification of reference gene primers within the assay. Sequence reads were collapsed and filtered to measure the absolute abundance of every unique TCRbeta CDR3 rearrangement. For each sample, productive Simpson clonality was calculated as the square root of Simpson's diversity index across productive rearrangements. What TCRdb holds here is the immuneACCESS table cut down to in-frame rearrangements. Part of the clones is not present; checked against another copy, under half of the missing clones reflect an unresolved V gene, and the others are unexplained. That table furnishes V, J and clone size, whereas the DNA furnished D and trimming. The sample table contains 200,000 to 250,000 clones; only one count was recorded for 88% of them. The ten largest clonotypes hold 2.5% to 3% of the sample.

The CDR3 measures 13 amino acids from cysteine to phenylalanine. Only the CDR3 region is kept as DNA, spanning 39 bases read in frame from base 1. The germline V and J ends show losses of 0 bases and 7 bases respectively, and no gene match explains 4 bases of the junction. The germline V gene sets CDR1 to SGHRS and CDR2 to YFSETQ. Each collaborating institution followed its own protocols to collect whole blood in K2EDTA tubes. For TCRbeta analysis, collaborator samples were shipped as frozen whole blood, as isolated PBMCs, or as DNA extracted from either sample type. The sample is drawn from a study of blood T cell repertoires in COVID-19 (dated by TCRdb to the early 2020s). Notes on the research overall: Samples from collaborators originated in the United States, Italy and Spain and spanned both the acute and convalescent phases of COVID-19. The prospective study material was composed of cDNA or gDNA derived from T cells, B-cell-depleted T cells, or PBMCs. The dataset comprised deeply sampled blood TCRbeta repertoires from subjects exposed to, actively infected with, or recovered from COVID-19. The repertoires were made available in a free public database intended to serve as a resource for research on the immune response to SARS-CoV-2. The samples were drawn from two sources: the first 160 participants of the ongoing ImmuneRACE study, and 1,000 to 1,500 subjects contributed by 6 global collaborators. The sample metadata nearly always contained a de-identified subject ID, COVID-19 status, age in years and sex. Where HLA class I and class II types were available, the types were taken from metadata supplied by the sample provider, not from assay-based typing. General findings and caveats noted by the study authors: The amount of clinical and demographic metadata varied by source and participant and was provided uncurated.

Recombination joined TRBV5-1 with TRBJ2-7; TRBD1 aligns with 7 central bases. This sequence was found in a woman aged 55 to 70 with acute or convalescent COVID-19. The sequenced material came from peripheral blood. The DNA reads TGCGCCAGCAGCTTGGCATTGGGACAGGAGCAGTACTTC. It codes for CASSLALGQEQYF.